This TCR beta chain was recorded in a study of T-cell memory formation after mild COVID-19. The overall study: TCR clusters were mostly confined to one donor each. Study outcomes and limitations: Contracting clones from day 15 to 85 had balanced CD4/CD8; later expanders favoured CD4+. Clones that contracted clustered mainly in CM and EM if CD4+ and in EMRA if CD8+.

cDNA libraries for TCR alpha and TCR beta, carrying sample barcodes and UMIs, came from 5'RACE with constant-segment primers. MiXCR was run by TCRdb on the 5' RACE reads, yielding one entry per CDR3 protein. The sample holds about 290,000 distinct CDR3 sequences, under 20% seen once. As regards this clonotype: Its target is unknown.

CDR1 is SGHRS, CDR2 YFSETQ, per germline. Trimming pared 4 bases from V and 2 bases from J, leaving 16 bases between. The CDR3 sequence is 16 residues long. The V gene is TRBV5-1, the J gene TRBJ2-1; a possible D gene is TRBD2 (5 bases). This sequence was found in a man aged 18-30 years who had mild COVID-19 (a few samples of this study predate the infection). Cell type and time point are not known. The sample was PBMCs or a T cell subset sorted from them (not recorded which). The CDR3 DNA follows: TGCGCCAGCAGCCCCGGACTGTTCACCACCTACAATGAGCAGTTCTTC. It translates to CASSPGLFTTYNEQFF.